The 21 T cell receptor beta chains presented below share a single source sample, sequenced in a study of cytomegalovirus exposure and HLA in healthy donors. The PCR ran on 60 Vbeta and 13 Jbeta primers. Clones were sequenced by immunoSEQ multiplex PCR, and TCRdb holds only the in-frame ones, with some missing. The sample has around 94,000 clones; approximately 71% are singletons. The sequencing input was PBMCs. The receptors stem from a male donor in good health and CMV-seropositive.

The chain recombines TRBV19 with TRBJ2-7, with D possibly being TRBD2 (6 bases). The V end was cut by 3 bases, the J end by 3 bases, with 12 bases between. The germline CDR1 and CDR2 sequences are LNHDA and SQIVND (reference sequence). The CDR3 is 14 amino acids. The CDR3 DNA reads as TGTGCCAGTAGTATCCCGGGACTGAGCTACGAGCAGTACTTC. As protein: CASSIPGLSYEQYF.

The V call is TRBV28, the J call TRBJ1-1, with D possibly TRBD1 on 5 matching bases. This CDR3 contains 13 residues. Trimming left V 2 bases short and J 10 bases short, with 14 bases between. CDR1 is MDHEN and CDR2 is SYDVKM in the germline V gene. CDR3 loop: CASSLGQGRVAFF. CDR3 in DNA: TGTGCCAGCAGTTTAGGGCAGGGCAGGGTAGCTTTCTTT.

The chain uses TRBV5-1 and TRBJ2-2, with 9 bases fitting TRBD1. CDR3 length equals 18 residues. Germline CDR1 SGHRS, CDR2 YFSETQ. The trim removed 4 bases at V and 0 bases at J, leaving 10 bases unmatched. CDR3 region: CASSGGPRTGANTGELFF. The CDR3 DNA reads as TGCGCCAGCAGCGGGGGACCTAGGACAGGGGCGAACACCGGGGAGCTGTTTTTT.

This clone has more than one count but fewer than ten. The CDR3 sequence is CASSFPPGNTEAFF. The CDR3 DNA reads as TGTGCCAGTAGTTTCCCCCCAGGGAACACTGAAGCTTTCTTT. J is TRBJ1-1 and V is TRBV19; D gene ambiguous. The CDR3 spans 14 residues. Trimming cost V 5 bases and J 1 base, with 11 bases left between them. The germline V gene encodes CDR1 LNHDA and CDR2 SQIVND (reference sequence).

V and J are TRBV11-2 and TRBJ1-3; no reliable D call. This CDR3 has 17 amino acids. Germline CDR1 is SGHAT and CDR2 is FQNNGV. V was clipped by 3 bases and J by 0 bases, with 15 bases between them. The CDR3 protein is CASSFSRHQVSGNTIYF. The DNA for the CDR3 is TGTGCCAGCAGCTTTTCCCGCCATCAGGTCTCTGGAAACACCATATATTTT.

The gene calls are TRBV7-3 and TRBJ2-1; the match to TRBD2 covers 13 bases. V was pared by 2 bases and J by 6 bases, with 13 bases of the junction left unmatched. The germline V gene has CDR1 SGHTA and CDR2 FQGTGA. The CDR3 contains 19 residues. The CDR3 DNA is TGTGCCAGCAGCTTAGCGGGACTAGCGGGACCAGGAGGGCTCAATGAGCAGTTCTTC. Translation gives CASSLAGLAGPGGLNEQFF.

In this sample, this clone turned up a few times. The rearrangement links TRBV27 to TRBJ2-5, with 7 bases fitting TRBD2. The CDR3 has 18 amino acids. Per germline, CDR1 MNHEY and CDR2 SMNVEV (reference sequence). After removal of 5 bases from V and 5 bases from J, the junction contained 20 bases not matched to a gene. The CDR3 protein is CASSPLAGRGRALETQYF. The CDR3 nucleotides are TGTGCCAGCAGTCCCCTAGCCGGAAGAGGGAGGGCCCTCGAGACCCAGTACTTC.

The chain uses TRBV2 and TRBJ2-1; the D gene is possibly TRBD2 (6 bases). V was shortened by 10 bases and J by 1 base, with 29 bases between the two germline ends. This CDR3 has 19 residues. Germline CDR1 is SNHLY and CDR2 is FYNNEI. For the CDR3, the DNA is TGTGCCATCACTGAAAAGGAGGGTTATGAGGGTGTTTCCTACAATGAGCAGTTCTTC. This gives the protein CAITEKEGYEGVSYNEQFF.

The rearrangement joins TRBV7-9 to TRBJ2-7; possible D gene TRBD1, 5 bases. Trimming took off 2 bases at V and 6 bases at J, with 11 bases between the two ends. From germline, CDR1 is SEHNR and CDR2 FQNEAQ (reference sequence). The CDR3 has 13 residues. The CDR3 region is CASSLSRGGEQYF. The CDR3 region has the DNA TGTGCCAGCAGCTTAAGTAGGGGTGGCGAGCAGTACTTC.

The chain uses TRBV6-1 and TRBJ2-2; 12 bases align to TRBD2. The CDR3 is made up of 14 amino acids. Germline lookup yields CDR1 MNHNS and CDR2 SASEGT. V shed 6 bases and J 10 bases; nucleotides not matched to a gene: 6. This CDR3 reads CASSELAGGLELFF. The CDR3 DNA is TGTGCCAGCAGCGAACTAGCGGGAGGACTGGAGCTGTTTTTT.

This rearrangement joins TRBV27 to TRBJ1-5; 11 positions match TRBD1. With V trimmed by 10 bases and J by 5 bases, 7 bases remained unmatched. The germline CDR1 and CDR2 sequences are MNHEY and SMNVEV (reference sequence). This CDR3 region has 14 residues. The CDR3 region has the DNA TGTGCCACCGCTGTGGGACAGGGGGATCAGCCCCAGCATTTT. Translated: CATAVGQGDQPQHF.

The J gene is TRBJ2-5, the V gene TRBV2; the D gene is possibly TRBD2 (5 bases). Trimming removed 7 bases from V and 2 bases from J, with 14 bases in between. Germline values: CDR1 SNHLY, CDR2 FYNNEI. CDR3 length equals 14 residues. CDR3 nucleotide sequence: TGTGCCAGCACTGGAATAGCGAAACAAGAGACCCAGTACTTC. Its protein product is CASTGIAKQETQYF.

The chain has TRBV7-7 and TRBJ2-3; TRBD2 is a possible D gene (5 bases). The germline V gene encodes CDR1 SSHAT and CDR2 FNYEAQ (reference sequence). V lost 2 bases, J lost 6 bases, and 12 bases lay in between. The CDR3 covers 14 residues. CDR3 DNA: TGTGCCAGCAGCTTAACTAGGACGGAGGATACGCAGTATTTT. The encoded protein is CASSLTRTEDTQYF. The whole variable domain, filled in from reference TRBV7-7 and TRBJ2-3, reads GAGVSQSPRYKVTKRGQDVTLRCDPISSHATLYWYQQALGQGPEFLTYFNYEAQPDKSGLPSDRFSAERPEGSISTLTIQRTEQRDSAMYRCASSLTRTEDTQYFGPGTRLTVL.

The genes are TRBV18 and TRBJ1-3; TRBD1 matches 8 bases. Germline CDR1 is KGHSH and CDR2 is LQKENI. Trimming cost V 3 bases and J 0 bases; bases outside gene matches: 7. The CDR3 sequence is 17 residues long. This CDR3 reads CASSPPGQASSGNTIYF. CDR3 nucleotide sequence: TGTGCCAGCTCACCCCCGGGACAGGCTTCCTCTGGAAACACCATATATTTT.

The chain has TRBV6-4 and TRBJ2-3; TRBD1 is a possible D gene (6 bases). This CDR3 comprises 14 residues. Germline CDR1 MRHNA, CDR2 SNTAGT. V dropped 3 bases and J dropped 4 bases, with 11 bases sitting between them. The CDR3 coding sequence is TGTGCCAGCAGTGAACAGGGTGGTCCAGATACGCAGTATTTT. Protein product: CASSEQGGPDTQYF.

There are a few counts of this clone. The chain recombines TRBV2 with TRBJ2-3; maybe TRBD1 (6 bases). CDR3 length: 13 amino acids. Germline CDR1 reads SNHLY; CDR2 reads FYNNEI. V dropped 6 bases and J dropped 3 bases, with 10 bases sitting between them. CDR3 protein: CASSRGRTDTQYF. The CDR3 DNA sequence: TGTGCCAGCAGCAGGGGAAGGACAGATACGCAGTATTTT.

The V gene is TRBV27, the J gene TRBJ1-2, with TRBD1 identical over 9 bases. The CDR3 length is 15 residues. The trim removed 6 bases at V and 0 bases at J, leaving 5 bases unmatched. Germline CDR1 and CDR2: MNHEY and SMNVEV (reference sequence). CDR3 nucleotides: TGTGCCAGCAGGGGACAGGGACCTTCTAACTATGGCTACACCTTC. As protein: CASRGQGPSNYGYTF.

This clone was found once. An end of the junction does not agree with germline; a read error may underlie this. The genes are TRBV7-9 and TRBJ1-2; no reliable D call. CDR1 SEHNR and CDR2 FQNEAQ come from the germline V gene (reference sequence). The CDR3 contains 16 residues. The CDR3 sequence is CASSFEPPSGVDGYAF. CDR3 sequence (DNA): TGTGCCAGCAGCTTTGAGCCCCCCTCCGGGGTCGACGGCTACGCCTTC.

The chain joins TRBV5-4 to TRBJ2-3; the D gene is possibly TRBD2 (5 bases). CDR1 SGHNT and CDR2 YYREEE come from the germline V gene (reference sequence). This CDR3 has 15 residues. The V end was cut by 0 bases, the J end by 1 base, with 9 bases between. CDR3 loop: CASSLDPGGTDTQYF. CDR3 in DNA: TGTGCCAGCAGCTTGGACCCCGGGGGCACAGATACGCAGTATTTT.

The chain joins TRBV11-2 to TRBJ1-3, with TRBD1 as a possible D gene (6 bases). The V gene's germline CDR1 is SGHAT and CDR2 FQNNGV. The ends were cut back, 0 bases at V and 2 bases at J, with 14 bases in the middle. The CDR3 contains 17 residues. The CDR3 sequence is CASSLDRLQGTGNTIYF. The CDR3 coding sequence is TGTGCCAGCAGCTTAGATCGTTTGCAGGGGACTGGAAACACCATATATTTT.

The chain uses TRBV29-1 and TRBJ1-3; possible D gene TRBD1, 6 bases. V dropped 4 bases and J dropped 2 bases, with 12 bases sitting between them. The CDR3 length is 14 residues. Germline V gene sequence: CDR1 SQVTM, CDR2 ANQGSEA. CDR3: CSVGRGAPGNTIYF. The CDR3 DNA sequence: TGCAGCGTTGGTCGGGGGGCACCTGGAAACACCATATATTTT. Using reference TRBV29-1 and TRBJ1-3 for the parts outside the CDR3, the full variable domain is SAVISQKPSRDICQRGTSLTIQCQVDSQVTMMFWYRQQPGQSLTLIATANQGSEATYESGFVIDKFPISRPNLTFSTLTVSNMSPEDSSIYLCSVGRGAPGNTIYFGEGSWLTVV.